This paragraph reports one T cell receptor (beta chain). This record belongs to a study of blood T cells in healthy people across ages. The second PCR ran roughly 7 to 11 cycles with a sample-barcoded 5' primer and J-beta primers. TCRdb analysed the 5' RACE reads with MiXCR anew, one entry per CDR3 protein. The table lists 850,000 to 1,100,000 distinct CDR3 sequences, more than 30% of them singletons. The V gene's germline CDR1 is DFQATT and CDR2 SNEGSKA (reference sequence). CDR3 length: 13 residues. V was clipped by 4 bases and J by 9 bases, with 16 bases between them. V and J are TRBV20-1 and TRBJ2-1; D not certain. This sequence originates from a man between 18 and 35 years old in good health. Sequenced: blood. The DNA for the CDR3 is TGCAGTGCTAATGTTGGGCTCCTCGGTGAGCAGTTCTTC. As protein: CSANVGLLGEQFF.